Presented here are 23 T cell receptor beta chains from one specimen sequenced in a study of brain metastases from non-small cell lung cancer. Only in-frame clones appear in the TCRdb table, and some are missing; sequencing was by immunoSEQ multiplex PCR. The sample includes about 2,500 clones, under 85% of them seen just once. Source material: primary lung tumor tissue. These receptor sequences come from a donor aged 40 or over with non-small cell lung cancer.

The chain couples TRBV30 to TRBJ1-2; TRBD1 might be the D (5 bases). V was cut by 4 bases and J by 3 bases, with 18 bases left in between. The V gene's germline CDR1 is GTSNPN and CDR2 SVGIG (reference sequence). The CDR3 spans 15 residues. The CDR3 DNA is TGTGCCTGGAATTCCGGGACGGCGTTGCACTATGGCTACACCTTC. Residues: CAWNSGTALHYGYTF.

The chain carries TRBV19 and TRBJ2-1; D remains ambiguous. Germline V gene data show CDR1 as LNHDA and CDR2 as SQIVND (reference sequence). Trimming pared 3 bases from V and 5 bases from J, leaving 8 bases between. CDR3 length: 13 amino acids. The CDR3 nucleotides are TGTGCCAGTAGTATCAGAGGAAACAATGAGCAGTTCTTC. Protein product: CASSIRGNNEQFF.

V and J are TRBV14 and TRBJ2-7; D is ambiguous. The CDR3 consists of 16 residues. Trimming removed 1 base at V and 2 bases at J, with 15 bases between. From germline, CDR1 is SGHDN and CDR2 FVKESK. CDR3 nucleotides: TGTGCCAGCAGCCAAGTGGCACAGAGTAGACCCTACGAGCAGTACTTC. Its protein product is CASSQVAQSRPYEQYF.

V is TRBV6-1 and J is TRBJ1-1; the D gene is possibly TRBD1 (6 bases). With 4 bases removed from V and 4 bases from J, the gap between germline ends came to 25 bases. Germline CDR1 reads MNHNS; CDR2 reads SASEGT. The length of the CDR3 is 18 residues. For the CDR3, the DNA is TGTGCCAGCAGTGCTCGAAGGGGGTGGGGAGGCTCCCCCACTGAAGCTTTCTTT. Its translation: CASSARRGWGGSPTEAFF.

This chain joins TRBV6-1 and TRBJ2-1, with 7 bases lining up with TRBD2. This CDR3 comprises 15 residues. With V trimmed by 3 bases and J by 1 base, 3 bases remained unmatched. Germline values: CDR1 MNHNS, CDR2 SASEGT. CDR3 in amino acids: CASSERGSSYNEQFF. DNA for the CDR3: TGTGCCAGCAGTGAGCGGGGGTCTTCCTACAATGAGCAGTTCTTC.

The chain uses TRBV18 and TRBJ1-2; no firm D call. V dropped 7 bases and J dropped 8 bases, with 20 bases sitting between them. From germline, CDR1 is KGHSH and CDR2 LQKENI. The CDR3 sequence is 14 residues long. The CDR3 loop reads CASFQRESGWGYTF. The DNA for the CDR3 is TGTGCCAGCTTCCAAAGGGAGTCTGGTTGGGGCTACACCTTC.

Of note for this clone: This CDR3 is also generated by other DNA sequences in the sample. The V call is TRBV11-3, the J call TRBJ2-1; 11 nucleotides align to TRBD2. The CDR3 runs to 15 residues. With V trimmed by 9 bases and J by 3 bases, 7 bases remained unmatched. Germline V gene sequence: CDR1 SGHNT, CDR2 YENEEA. The CDR3 loop reads CASRKGTSGYNEQFF. Written as DNA, the CDR3 is TGTGCCAGTAGAAAAGGGACTAGCGGCTACAATGAGCAGTTCTTC.

The V and J genes are TRBV5-6 and TRBJ1-3; D ambiguous. CDR3 length equals 12 residues. V gave up 2 bases and J gave up 4 bases, with 4 bases separating them. Germline CDR1 and CDR2: SGHDT and YYEEEE. The CDR3 nucleotides read TGTGCCAGCAGCTTTTTAGGAAACACCATATATTTT. Protein: CASSFLGNTIYF.

The rearrangement uses TRBV5-6 and TRBJ2-7; TRBD1 aligns across 9 bases. Germline CDR1 and CDR2: SGHDT and YYEEEE. Trimming took 4 bases from V and 3 from J; bases not matched to a gene: 5. The CDR3 is 14 amino acids. The CDR3 DNA follows: TGTGCCAGCAGCCGAGGGACAGGGTTCTACGAGCAGTACTTC. Its translation: CASSRGTGFYEQYF.

The V and J genes are TRBV20-1 and TRBJ1-4, with TRBD1 as a possible D gene (5 bases). Germline assignment: CDR1 DFQATT and CDR2 SNEGSKA (reference sequence). Between the trimmed V and J ends, which lost 6 bases and 10 bases, there was a span of 12 bases. The CDR3 is 11 residues long. Written as DNA, the CDR3 is TGCAGTGCGAGGACATACGGAAAACTGTTTTTT. It specifies CSARTYGKLFF.

The chain combines TRBV5-6 with TRBJ1-4; D remains ambiguous. The CDR3 runs 13 residues. Germline CDR1 and CDR2: SGHDT and YYEEEE. V was pared by 0 bases and J by 5 bases, with 5 bases between. The CDR3 DNA is TGTGCCAGCAGCTTGGTACAGAATGAAAAACTGTTTTTT. The encoded protein is CASSLVQNEKLFF.

The V gene is TRBV18, the J gene TRBJ2-7, with D possibly TRBD2 on 6 matching bases. Germline-derived CDR1 and CDR2 are KGHSH and LQKENI. Deletions cut 1 base from V and 2 bases from J, with 15 bases between. The CDR3 spans 16 residues. The CDR3 loop reads CASSPLRSGAPYEQYF. DNA of the CDR3: TGTGCCAGCTCACCACTACGTAGCGGAGCCCCCTACGAGCAGTACTTC.

CDR3 loop: CASSLVGGDEQFF. The CDR3 DNA is TGTGCCAGCAGCTTGGTAGGCGGCGATGAGCAGTTCTTC. The J gene is TRBJ2-1, the V gene TRBV5-6, with D uncertain. V was clipped by 0 bases and J by 8 bases, with 9 bases between them. Germline V gene sequence: CDR1 SGHDT, CDR2 YYEEEE. The CDR3 totals 13 residues.

The sample holds one count of this clone. V and J are TRBV7-2 and TRBJ2-7; possibly TRBD2 for D (5 bases). The V end was cut by 2 bases, the J end by 2 bases, with 13 bases between. The germline V gene encodes CDR1 SGHTA and CDR2 FQGNSA. The CDR3 is made up of 15 amino acids. The CDR3 reads CASSLSEGIPYEQYF. CDR3 bases: TGTGCCAGCAGCTTATCCGAGGGAATCCCCTACGAGCAGTACTTC.

The chain is built from TRBV4-2 and TRBJ2-2, with TRBD2 matching 10 bases. This CDR3 contains 16 residues. Germline CDR1 is LGHNA and CDR2 is YNFKEQ. J lost 5 bases, V lost 1 base, and 4 bases had no gene match. The CDR3 sequence is CASSQASGGGTGELFF. The CDR3 coding sequence is TGTGCCAGCAGCCAAGCTAGCGGGGGAGGTACCGGGGAGCTGTTTTTT.

The gene calls are TRBV6-1 and TRBJ1-2; D remains unclear. V dropped 2 bases and J dropped 9 bases, with 10 bases sitting between them. The germline V gene has CDR1 MNHNS and CDR2 SASEGT. This CDR3 is 12 amino acids long. The CDR3 loop is CASSEYRRSYTF. CDR3 DNA: TGTGCCAGCAGTGAATATCGGCGGAGCTACACCTTC.

The chain joins TRBV5-1 to TRBJ1-1; D gene uncertain. CDR3 length equals 14 residues. Germline V CDR1 and CDR2: SGHRS, YFSETQ. V lost 5 bases and J lost 1, with 12 bases in between. The CDR3 loop is CASRYDMGNTEAFF. In DNA form, the CDR3 reads TGCGCCAGCAGGTATGACATGGGGAACACTGAAGCTTTCTTT.

With respect to this clone: At one of its ends the junction is not consistent with the germline gene, which may arise from a read error. The rearrangement uses TRBV19 and TRBJ2-7; TRBD1 matches at 8 bases. Germline values: CDR1 LNHDA, CDR2 SQIVND (reference sequence). This CDR3 comprises 15 residues. CDR3 bases: TGTGCCAATAGTACGACCGGGACAGGAGGGTACGAGCAGTACTTC. Its translation: CANSTTGTGGYEQYF.

This clone was counted only a few times. This rearrangement joins TRBV7-9 to TRBJ1-5; D uncertain. Trimming took 4 bases from V and 5 from J, leaving 6 bases between them. The CDR3 has 12 amino acids. Per the germline V gene, CDR1 is SEHNR and CDR2 is FQNEAQ (reference sequence). CDR3 DNA: TGTGCCAGCAGCTATGGCGATCAGCCCCAGCATTTT. It yields the protein CASSYGDQPQHF. The variable domain in full, with the rest retrieved from reference TRBV7-9 and TRBJ1-5, is DTGVSQNPRHKITKRGQNVTFRCDPISEHNRLYWYRQTLGQGPEFLTYFQNEAQLEKSRLLSDRFSAERPKGSFSTLEIQRTEQGDSAMYLCASSYGDQPQHFGDGTRLSIL.

This clone was detected only once. V and J are TRBV11-3 and TRBJ2-1; TRBD1 matches at 7 bases. Trimming at V came to 4 bases and at J to 8 bases, leaving 11 bases not matched to a gene. Germline V lookup: CDR1 SGHNT, CDR2 YENEEA. The CDR3 extends over 15 amino acids. The CDR3 region has the DNA TGTGCCAGCAGCTCCCTTAGGGGGCCTATGGATGAGCAGTTCTTC. Its translation is CASSSLRGPMDEQFF.

The V call is TRBV2, the J call TRBJ2-2; D possibly corresponds to TRBD1 (6 bases). V lost 6 bases and J 6 bases, leaving 14 bases between the germline ends. Germline V gene lookup returns CDR1 SNHLY and CDR2 FYNNEI. The CDR3 totals 14 residues. Here the CDR3 reads CASSSGDWAGELFF. CDR3 nucleotides: TGTGCCAGCAGCTCAGGGGATTGGGCCGGGGAGCTGTTTTTT.

V and J are TRBV7-6 and TRBJ2-1; D is unclear. This CDR3 contains 13 residues. The V gene lost 7 bases and the J gene lost 9 bases, with 16 bases spanning the gap. The germline V gene encodes CDR1 SGHVS and CDR2 FNYEAQ. The CDR3 coding sequence is TGTGCCAGCACGCGGCGCCCTCAGACTGAGCAGTTCTTC. This encodes CASTRRPQTEQFF.

Notes on this clone: One end of the junction fails to match germline, which may point to a read error. The chain employs TRBV18 and TRBJ2-1; maybe TRBD2 (6 bases). Germline V gene lookup returns CDR1 KGHSH and CDR2 LQKENI. The CDR3 has 16 residues. Here the CDR3 reads CASLPPLGRGHNEQFF. CDR3 sequence (DNA): TGTGCCAGCTTACCACCGCTCGGGAGAGGACACAATGAGCAGTTCTTC.